This TCR beta chain derives from a study of blood T cell repertoires in COVID-19. The CDR3 is made up of 14 amino acids. Per the germline V gene, CDR1 is MNHNY and CDR2 is SVGAGI (reference sequence). Unmatched junction bases numbered 5, after V lost 6 bases and J lost 2 bases. TCRdb keeps only in-frame clones here, not all; method: immunoSEQ multiplex PCR. Of some 150,000 clones in the sample, approximately 87% were seen once. This clonotype originated in a woman aged 25-40 years with acute COVID-19. The sequencing input was PBMCs or T cells enriched from blood (not recorded which). V and J are TRBV6-6 and TRBJ2-7; 9 bases match TRBD1. CDR3 sequence reads: CASRRGQGPYEQYF. Written as DNA, the CDR3 is TGTGCCAGCAGACGGGGACAGGGACCCTACGAGCAGTACTTC.